This T cell receptor beta chain was captured in a study of T cells in Graves' hyperthyroidism and ophthalmopathy. At least 3 on the Clinical Activity Score was recorded for ophthalmopathy patients, who also had NOSPECS grade at least 4 and duration under 3 months. TCR beta CDR3 region amplification was performed from RNA transcripts. An initial round of RT-PCR targeting the TCR CDR3 relied on the HTBI primer set. TCRdb reprocessed the multiplex PCR reads via MiXCR and lists one record per CDR3 protein. The sample yields 600,000 to 700,000 distinct CDR3 sequences, roughly 15% seen once. The receptor comes from a woman aged 40-49 years with Graves' ophthalmopathy. Sequencing was done on a sample of blood.

In nucleotides, the CDR3 is TGCAGTGCTAGAGCCCCTATTATTGCAGGGGAGACCCAGTACTTC. It specifies CSARAPIIAGETQYF. This chain connects TRBV20-1 to TRBJ2-5; maybe TRBD1 (5 bases). V lost 1 base, J lost 5 bases, and 17 bases lay in between. The CDR3 sequence is 15 residues long. Germline V gene data show CDR1 as DFQATT and CDR2 as SNEGSKA (reference sequence).